Presented here are 23 T cell receptor beta chains from one specimen sequenced in a study of T cell changes during pregnancy in multiple sclerosis. Here immunoSEQ multiplex PCR was the method, and the copy in TCRdb shows in-frame clones only, minus some. Here the sample spans about 53,000 clones, around nine tenths being singletons. The specimen comprised CD4+ T cells from peripheral blood mononuclear cells, sampled in the third trimester of pregnancy. The origin of the receptors is a female donor with multiple sclerosis, enrolled in a pregnancy study.

The genes are TRBV7-9 and TRBJ1-1, with D maybe TRBD1 (6 bases). This CDR3 is built from 15 residues. Trimming removed 6 bases at V and 4 bases at J, with 18 bases between. CDR1 is SEHNR and CDR2 is FQNEAQ in the germline V gene (reference sequence). Written as DNA, the CDR3 is TGTGCCAGCAGAATACCGACAGGAGGCGGCACTGAAGCTTTCTTT. As protein: CASRIPTGGGTEAFF.

The chain has TRBV9 and TRBJ2-3; the D is unclear. CDR1 and CDR2 from the germline V gene are SGDLS and YYNGEE. The V and J ends lost 0 bases and 1 base respectively, with 12 bases between them. This CDR3 is built from 16 residues. The CDR3, as DNA: TGTGCCAGCAGCGTAGAGTCCCCGAGTGGCACAGATACGCAGTATTTT. It specifies CASSVESPSGTDTQYF.

The chain recombines TRBV27 with TRBJ1-5, with no clear D. The CDR3 totals 14 residues. CDR1 is MNHEY, CDR2 SMNVEV, per germline (reference sequence). The germline V and J ends were trimmed by 5 bases and 0 bases, with 8 bases remaining between them. CDR3 loop: CASSVQNSNQPQHF. The DNA for the CDR3 is TGTGCCAGCAGTGTCCAGAATAGCAATCAGCCCCAGCATTTT.

The V gene is TRBV15, the J gene TRBJ1-2; a weak D match, TRBD1 (5 bases). The V end was cut by 0 bases, the J end by 6 bases, with 8 bases between. The CDR3 has 13 residues. CDR1 is LNHNV, CDR2 YYDKDF, per germline (reference sequence). The CDR3 DNA reads TGTGCCACCAGCAGAGAGGAAGGGGATGGCTACACCTTC. Its protein product is CATSREEGDGYTF.

The chain uses TRBV2 and TRBJ2-2, with unresolved D. The V gene lost 8 bases and the J gene lost 5 bases, with 6 bases spanning the gap. The CDR3 covers 11 residues. The germline CDR1 and CDR2 sequences are SNHLY and FYNNEI. The chain's CDR3 is CASGRTGELFF. CDR3 sequence (DNA): TGTGCCAGCGGCCGAACCGGGGAGCTGTTTTTT. The full variable domain, rest sourced from reference TRBV2 and TRBJ2-2, is EPEVTQTPSHQVTQMGQEVILRCVPISNHLYFYWYRQILGQKVEFLVSFYNNEISEKSEIFDDQFSVERPDGSNFTLKIRSTKLEDSAMYFCASGRTGELFFGEGSRLTVL.

This chain uses TRBV29-1 with TRBJ2-3; 10 nucleotides align to TRBD2. V was pared by 4 bases and J by 2 bases, with 12 bases of the junction left unmatched. CDR1 SQVTM and CDR2 ANQGSEA come from the germline V gene. The CDR3 has 17 amino acids. In DNA, the CDR3 is TGCAGCGTTGCGCTAGCGGGGGACCACCGGCCCACAGATACGCAGTATTTT. Residues: CSVALAGDHRPTDTQYF.

The chain joins TRBV19 to TRBJ1-5; 9 nucleotides agree with TRBD1. The V and J ends lost 8 bases and 5 bases, in that order; junction bases with no gene match: 10. The CDR3 length is 15 residues. Germline V gene data show CDR1 as LNHDA and CDR2 as SQIVND (reference sequence). The CDR3 DNA is TGTGCCAGTCGAAGGAGACAGGGGGGAGATCAGCCCCAGCATTTT. Protein sequence: CASRRRQGGDQPQHF. The variable domain in full, with the rest retrieved from reference TRBV19 and TRBJ1-5, is DGGITQSPKYLFRKEGQNVTLSCEQNLNHDAMYWYRQDPGQGLRLIYYSQIVNDFQKGDIAEGYSVSREKKESFPLTVTSAQKNPTAFYLCASRRRQGGDQPQHFGDGTRLSIL.

The chain uses TRBV14 and TRBJ1-5; unclear D gene. V dropped 3 bases and J dropped 4 bases, with 7 bases sitting between them. Germline CDR1 SGHDN, CDR2 FVKESK. This CDR3 region has 13 residues. The CDR3: CASSQYGNQPQHF. The DNA of the CDR3 is TGTGCCAGCAGCCAGTACGGGAATCAGCCCCAGCATTTT.

The chain recombines TRBV29-1 with TRBJ2-7; D remains unclear. The length of the CDR3 is 12 residues. The germline V gene encodes CDR1 SQVTM and CDR2 ANQGSEA. Trimming removed 0 bases at V and 5 bases at J, with 8 bases between. CDR3 sequence reads: CSVEDGQDEQYF. As DNA, the CDR3 is TGCAGCGTTGAAGATGGGCAAGACGAGCAGTACTTC.

The V and J genes are TRBV11-2 and TRBJ2-1; weak D call: TRBD2 (6 bases). V lost 2 bases and J lost 8, with 19 bases in between. The CDR3 runs 16 residues. The germline gives CDR1 SGHAT, CDR2 FQNNGV. This CDR3 is CASSLMGGTSRDEQFF. The CDR3 DNA reads as TGTGCCAGCAGCTTAATGGGGGGTACTAGCAGGGATGAGCAGTTCTTC.

V usage is TRBV5-4 and J usage is TRBJ2-5; 13 nucleotides match TRBD2. This CDR3 comprises 16 residues. V was clipped by 3 bases and J by 5 bases; unmatched bases: 7. CDR1 is SGHNT, CDR2 YYREEE, per germline (reference sequence). The CDR3: CASSWGTSGDRETQYF. The CDR3 DNA is TGTGCCAGCAGCTGGGGGACTAGCGGGGATCGGGAGACCCAGTACTTC.

The genes are TRBV10-3 and TRBJ2-5; 11 bases map to TRBD1. Per germline, CDR1 ENHRY and CDR2 SYGVKD. The CDR3 has 15 amino acids. V shed 5 bases, J shed 4 bases, and the junction held 6 bases outside the gene matches. DNA of the CDR3: TGTGCCATCAGTTCGGGACAGGGGGGAGGAGAGACCCAGTACTTC. Amino acids: CAISSGQGGGETQYF.

For the CDR3, the DNA is TGTGCCATCAGTGTATCGCAGGGGGGTAATGAGCAGTTCTTC. This gives the protein CAISVSQGGNEQFF. The J gene is TRBJ2-1, the V gene TRBV10-3; TRBD1 is a possible D gene (7 bases). Germline CDR1 is ENHRY and CDR2 is SYGVKD. Trimming took 4 bases from V and 7 from J, leaving 14 bases between them. The CDR3 consists of 14 residues.

The gene calls are TRBV29-1 and TRBJ2-7; D not resolved. In germline, CDR1 is SQVTM, CDR2 ANQGSEA. The CDR3 consists of 11 residues. The CDR3 sequence: CSADISYEQYF. The CDR3 DNA follows: TGCAGTGCCGACATCTCCTACGAGCAGTACTTC.

The V gene is TRBV4-1, the J gene TRBJ2-5; D is perhaps TRBD2 (5 bases). Trimming removed 8 bases at V and 2 bases at J, with 12 bases between. Looked up from germline, CDR1 is MGHRA and CDR2 is YSYEKL. This CDR3 spans 13 amino acids. The CDR3 DNA reads TGCGCCAGCGCTCTAGCCCTACAAGAGACCCAGTACTTC. Protein sequence: CASALALQETQYF.

The chain employs TRBV15 and TRBJ2-5, with TRBD1 matching over 9 bases. Germline values: CDR1 LNHNV, CDR2 YYDKDF (reference sequence). After removal of 3 bases from V and 2 bases from J, the junction contained 1 base not matched to a gene. This CDR3 has 14 amino acids. The CDR3 DNA reads TGTGCCACCAGCAGGGGACAGGGTCAAGAGACCCAGTACTTC. This translates into CATSRGQGQETQYF. The whole variable domain, filled in from reference TRBV15 and TRBJ2-5, reads DAMVIQNPRYQVTQFGKPVTLSCSQTLNHNVMYWYQQKSSQAPKLLFHYYDKDFNNEADTPDNFQSRRPNTSFCFLDIRSPGLGDTAMYLCATSRGQGQETQYFGPGTRLLVL.

As regards this clone: At one end the junction does not follow the germline gene, possibly because of a read error. The V call is TRBV2, the J call TRBJ2-4, with 11 bases lining up with TRBD1. The CDR3 length is 12 residues. Germline V gene lookup returns CDR1 SNHLY and CDR2 FYNNEI. CDR3 protein: CGGGTGTGGMGF. As DNA, the CDR3 is TGTGGGGGGGGAACCGGGACAGGGGGAATGGGCTTC.

V usage is TRBV29-1 and J usage is TRBJ2-3; 10 bases match TRBD2. CDR1 is SQVTM, CDR2 ANQGSEA, per germline. J was trimmed by 1 base and V by 3 bases; bases with no gene match: 4. The CDR3 sequence is 15 residues long. The CDR3 is CSVDMLAGGTDTQYF. CDR3 in DNA: TGCAGCGTTGATATGCTAGCGGGGGGCACAGATACGCAGTATTTT.

This clone appeared once. The V call is TRBV5-1, the J call TRBJ2-7, with D maybe TRBD1 (6 bases). CDR3 size: 15 residues. Trimming pared 2 bases from V and 2 bases from J, leaving 14 bases between. Per the germline V gene, CDR1 is SGHRS and CDR2 is YFSETQ. CDR3: CASSLFSDRTYEQYF. In nucleotides, the CDR3 is TGCGCCAGCAGCTTATTCTCTGACAGGACCTACGAGCAGTACTTC.

This chain uses TRBV2 with TRBJ2-2, with TRBD1 as a possible D gene (6 bases). The CDR3 covers 14 residues. The V and J ends lost 6 bases and 0 bases respectively, with 8 bases between them. Germline V lookup: CDR1 SNHLY, CDR2 FYNNEI. The CDR3 DNA is TGTGCCAGCAGGGACAGTTCGAACACCGGGGAGCTGTTTTTT. As protein: CASRDSSNTGELFF.

This chain's CDR3 is CASSLWGRGMSTEAFF. For the CDR3, the DNA is TGTGCCAGCAGCTTGTGGGGGAGGGGGATGAGCACTGAAGCTTTCTTT. The V gene is TRBV5-6, the J gene TRBJ1-1; tentatively, D is TRBD1 (6 bases). Germline V lookup: CDR1 SGHDT, CDR2 YYEEEE. V dropped 1 base and J dropped 4 bases, with 17 bases sitting between them. This CDR3 region has 16 residues.

The V gene is TRBV2, the J gene TRBJ2-2, with D possibly being TRBD2 (6 bases). The CDR3 totals 14 residues. CDR1 and CDR2 (germline): SNHLY, FYNNEI. V was pared by 7 bases and J by 3 bases, with 12 bases between. The CDR3 reads CASISGSHTGELFF. The CDR3 DNA follows: TGTGCCAGCATATCCGGGAGCCACACCGGGGAGCTGTTTTTT.

The V call is TRBV20-1, the J call TRBJ1-1; D is unresolved. This CDR3 is built from 11 residues. Germline CDR1 and CDR2: DFQATT and SNEGSKA (reference sequence). Trimming removed 3 bases from V and 5 bases from J, with 7 bases in between. The CDR3 DNA reads TGCAGTGCTAGTGTAATGACTGAAGCTTTCTTT. Translating it yields CSASVMTEAFF.